These 30 T cell receptor beta chains originate from one sample sequenced in a study of T cells after yellow fever vaccination. From the 5' RACE reads, TCRdb called clonotypes with MiXCR, one entry per CDR3 protein. The sample has hundreds of thousands of distinct CDR3 sequences, around 20% seen once. This sample comprised PBMCs, obtained before the yellow fever booster vaccination. The receptors come from a man aged 18 to 29 who received the YFV17D yellow fever vaccine.

This chain joins TRBV7-2 and TRBJ2-3; 9 bases fit TRBD2. The CDR3 has 13 residues. V dropped 3 bases and J dropped 7; count of bases not matched to a gene: 2. The germline V gene encodes CDR1 SGHTA and CDR2 FQGNSA. The CDR3 bases are TGTGCCAGCAGCTTCGCGGGGGGGTATACGCAGTATTTT. Its translation is CASSFAGGYTQYF.

This clonotype was seen a handful of times. The chain couples TRBV13 to TRBJ2-3; unclear D gene. Trimming cost V 0 bases and J 3 bases, with 13 bases left between them. The germline V gene encodes CDR1 PRHDT and CDR2 FYEKMQ (reference sequence). There are 16 residues in the CDR3. The CDR3 bases are TGTGCCAGCAGCTTAGGCGCGCTAGGGAAAACAGATACGCAGTATTTT. Amino acids: CASSLGALGKTDTQYF.

The sample holds a few counts of this clonotype. The CDR3 DNA reads TGTGCCACCAGTGATTCAGGGGGGGGTTCCTACAATGAGCAGTTCTTC. It encodes CATSDSGGGSYNEQFF. This chain uses TRBV24-1 with TRBJ2-1; tentatively, D is TRBD1 or TRBD2 (7 bases each). Germline-derived CDR1 and CDR2 are KGHDR and SFDVKD. CDR3 length: 16 amino acids. The V end was cut by 2 bases, the J end by 1 base, with 11 bases between.

The CDR3, as DNA: TGCGCCAGCAGCTTGGAGGCTAGGGTCCTAGTCAATGAGCAGTTCTTC. Translated, it gives CASSLEARVLVNEQFF. This chain connects TRBV5-1 to TRBJ2-1; D not certain. V was clipped by 0 bases and J by 6 bases, with 16 bases between them. CDR1 and CDR2 (germline): SGHRS, YFSETQ. The CDR3 loop spans 16 amino acids.

This chain joins TRBV25-1 and TRBJ1-4, with 9 bases matching TRBD1. The CDR3 runs to 14 residues. CDR1 MGHDK and CDR2 SYGVNS come from the germline V gene. V shed 3 bases and J 8 bases; nucleotides not matched to a gene: 4. DNA for the CDR3: TGTGCCAGCAGTGATGACAGGGGGAACGAAAAACTGTTTTTT. Translation gives CASSDDRGNEKLFF.

This clonotype was seen only a few times. The J gene is TRBJ1-2, the V gene TRBV6-5; 9 nucleotides align to TRBD1. CDR1 and CDR2 from the germline V gene are MNHEY and SVGAGI. The CDR3 consists of 15 residues. The J segment lost 2 bases and the V segment lost 4 bases, leaving 5 bases of the junction unmatched. The CDR3 DNA is TGTGCCAGCAGTTCCGACGGGACAGGGAACTATGGCTACACCTTC. This encodes CASSSDGTGNYGYTF.

The chain joins TRBV7-9 to TRBJ2-5, with no clear D. CDR3 length equals 14 residues. Germline assignment: CDR1 SEHNR and CDR2 FQNEAQ (reference sequence). Trimming took off 1 base at V and 0 bases at J, with 6 bases between the two ends. The CDR3 protein is CASSLVVDQETQYF. The DNA for the CDR3 is TGTGCCAGCAGCTTAGTTGTAGACCAAGAGACCCAGTACTTC.

This clonotype was recorded a few times. The rearrangement uses TRBV7-2 and TRBJ2-3; unclear D gene. Trimming stripped 5 bases from V and 9 bases from J, with 12 bases between. The CDR3 consists of 12 residues. The germline V gene has CDR1 SGHTA and CDR2 FQGNSA. CDR3 sequence reads: CASSRERQTQYF. In DNA form, the CDR3 reads TGTGCCAGCAGCCGAGAGAGGCAAACGCAGTATTTT.

About this clonotype itself: At one end, the junction sequence differs from germline, possibly due to a read error. DNA for the CDR3: TGCAGTGCTAGACGGGAGAGCTCTGGAAACAGCATATATTTT. Its protein product is CSARRESSGNSIYF. The chain recombines TRBV20-1 with TRBJ1-3; no reliable D call. Germline V CDR1 and CDR2: DFQATT, SNEGSKA (reference sequence). This CDR3 contains 14 residues.

This clonotype has at least ten counts. The chain uses TRBV29-1 and TRBJ2-3; D is possibly TRBD1 (5 bases). The CDR3 is 11 amino acids. Germline values: CDR1 SQVTM, CDR2 ANQGSEA. The V end lost 6 bases, the J end lost 6 bases, and 10 bases lay between the germline ends. The DNA for the CDR3 is TGCAGCGTCTCTAGGGGTGATACGCAGTATTTT. Encoded protein: CSVSRGDTQYF.

This clonotype was seen a few times. V and J are TRBV6-2 or TRBV6-3 and TRBJ1-4, with D perhaps matching TRBD1 (5 bases). Trimming removed 9 bases at V and 5 bases at J, with 13 bases between. The CDR3 spans 13 residues. Germline assignment: CDR1 MNHEY and CDR2 SVGEGT. CDR3 nucleotide sequence: TGTGCCAGTCAAGACAGCGCCAATGAAAAACTGTTTTTT. This codes for CASQDSANEKLFF.

This clonotype appeared a few times. The V gene is TRBV24-1, the J gene TRBJ1-6; D possibly corresponds to TRBD1 (6 bases). The CDR3 is 18 residues long. Germline assignment: CDR1 KGHDR and CDR2 SFDVKD. The germline V and J ends were trimmed by 5 bases and 0 bases, with 16 bases remaining between them. The CDR3 DNA reads as TGTGCCACCAGTGCTAAGGGGGGCGCGGGCTCCTATAATTCACCCCTCCACTTT. Translating it yields CATSAKGGAGSYNSPLHF.

This clonotype was detected only a few times. V gene TRBV3-1 combines with J gene TRBJ2-6; D is perhaps TRBD2 (5 bases). Germline loops: CDR1 LGHDT, CDR2 YNNKEL (reference sequence). V was clipped by 5 bases and J by 4 bases, with 12 bases between them. This CDR3 has 15 residues. The DNA of the CDR3 is TGTGCCAGCAGCTCCGACTATCCCGGGGCCAACGTCCTGACTTTC. Its protein product is CASSSDYPGANVLTF.

This clonotype was found a few times. The chain links TRBV27 to TRBJ1-6, with TRBD1 identical over 10 bases. The J segment lost 9 bases and the V segment lost 2 bases, leaving 7 bases of the junction unmatched. This CDR3 is built from 16 residues. The germline V gene encodes CDR1 MNHEY and CDR2 SMNVEV (reference sequence). CDR3 DNA sequence: TGTGCCAGCAGTTTACTCCGGACAGGGGGGCGTTCACCCCTCCACTTT. Protein: CASSLLRTGGRSPLHF.

This clonotype has just a few counts. The CDR3 coding sequence is TGTGCCATCAAGGGGGGCGAGGCTATCACTGAAGCTTTCTTT. Its translation is CAIKGGEAITEAFF. The gene calls are TRBV10-3 and TRBJ1-1; D perhaps matches TRBD1 (6 bases). From germline, CDR1 is ENHRY and CDR2 SYGVKD. Trimming pared 7 bases from V and 4 bases from J, leaving 16 bases between. This CDR3 contains 14 residues.

This clonotype has only a few counts. This chain uses TRBV11-2 with TRBJ2-2; no firm D call. The CDR3 is 14 residues long. Trimming removed 5 bases from V and 7 bases from J, with 14 bases in between. The germline gives CDR1 SGHAT, CDR2 FQNNGV. CDR3 coding DNA: TGTGCCAGCAGCCTAAGTGGAAGGAACGGGGAGCTGTTTTTT. This codes for CASSLSGRNGELFF.

About this clonotype itself: Lacking the conserved final phenylalanine or tryptophan, this CDR3 likely reflects a read error. The genes are TRBV6-5 and TRBJ1-1; no definite D call. Germline V gene lookup returns CDR1 MNHEY and CDR2 SVGAGI. The CDR3 covers 14 residues. V was cut by 6 bases and J by 0 bases, with 11 bases left in between. The CDR3, as DNA: TGTGCCAGCAGCTTACAGCCTATGAACACTGAAGCTTTCCTT. It specifies CASSLQPMNTEAFL.

The chain is built from TRBV3-1 and TRBJ2-2; 7 nucleotides match TRBD1. Trimming took 4 bases from V and 3 from J; bases not matched to a gene: 5. The CDR3 runs 15 residues. The V gene's germline CDR1 is LGHDT and CDR2 YNNKEL (reference sequence). In DNA, the CDR3 is TGTGCCAGCAGCCCTGACAGGGATCACACCGGGGAGCTGTTTTTT. Residues: CASSPDRDHTGELFF.

V usage is TRBV27 and J usage is TRBJ2-2, with TRBD1 matching 8 bases. The J segment lost 6 bases and the V segment lost 5 bases, leaving 11 bases of the junction unmatched. Germline CDR1 reads MNHEY; CDR2 reads SMNVEV (reference sequence). This CDR3 spans 16 amino acids. CDR3 coding DNA: TGTGCCAGCAGTCCTGACAGGGGTATTATTTCCGGGGAGCTGTTTTTT. Translating gives CASSPDRGIISGELFF.

The chain has TRBV5-5 and TRBJ2-1, with a tentative D call TRBD1 (7 bases). V shed 4 bases and J shed 2 bases, with 13 bases lying between them. Germline lookup yields CDR1 SGHKS and CDR2 YYEKEE (reference sequence). The CDR3 has 15 amino acids. The CDR3 sequence is CASSGGTVTYNEQFF. CDR3 coding DNA: TGTGCCAGCAGCGGAGGGACAGTAACCTACAATGAGCAGTTCTTC.

The V call is TRBV20-1, the J call TRBJ2-5; D unresolved. This CDR3 is 12 amino acids long. The ends were cut back, 3 bases at V and 0 bases at J, with 5 bases in the middle. Germline CDR1 and CDR2: DFQATT and SNEGSKA (reference sequence). The CDR3 spells CSASPYQETQYF. Here the CDR3 DNA reads TGCAGTGCTAGCCCGTACCAAGAGACCCAGTACTTC.

The gene calls are TRBV6-5 and TRBJ1-5; 8 positions agree with TRBD1. Unmatched junction bases numbered 1, after V lost 2 bases and J lost 4 bases. Germline V gene data show CDR1 as MNHEY and CDR2 as SVGAGI. The CDR3 extends over 14 amino acids. CDR3 in amino acids: CASSYDRGNQPQHF. CDR3 bases: TGTGCCAGCAGTTACGACAGGGGTAATCAGCCCCAGCATTTT.

The chain uses TRBV5-5 and TRBJ2-7; no reliable D call. V was pared by 4 bases and J by 0 bases, with 14 bases between. The CDR3 runs 15 residues. Per the germline V gene, CDR1 is SGHKS and CDR2 is YYEKEE (reference sequence). The CDR3 is CASSTRTGSSYEQYF. In DNA form, the CDR3 reads TGTGCCAGCAGCACCCGGACCGGTTCCTCCTACGAGCAGTACTTC.

The J gene is TRBJ2-7, the V gene TRBV6-5, with D unresolved. The V end lost 0 bases, the J end lost 0 bases, and 12 bases lay between the germline ends. CDR3 length: 16 amino acids. CDR1 MNHEY and CDR2 SVGAGI come from the germline V gene. The CDR3 loop is CASSYSLVSRSYEQYF. The CDR3 coding sequence is TGTGCCAGCAGTTACTCGCTAGTGTCTCGCTCCTACGAGCAGTACTTC.

This clonotype was counted between two and nine times. The V gene is TRBV28, the J gene TRBJ1-2, with 10 bases lining up with TRBD1. From germline, CDR1 is MDHEN and CDR2 SYDVKM. This CDR3 spans 16 amino acids. The V gene end was trimmed by 4 bases and the J gene end by 4 bases; junction bases not matched to a gene: 9. CDR3 sequence: CASSSTKDRGFYGYTF. Here the CDR3 DNA reads TGTGCCAGCAGTTCAACGAAGGACAGGGGGTTCTATGGCTACACCTTC.

This sequence joins TRBV3-1 and TRBJ2-5, with 8 bases fitting TRBD2. CDR1 is LGHDT, CDR2 YNNKEL, per germline (reference sequence). This CDR3 has 19 residues. V dropped 4 bases and J dropped 1; count of bases not matched to a gene: 17. CDR3 bases: TGTGCCAGCAGCCCGAAGATCCAGGGCAGCGGGGGTTTCCAAGAGACCCAGTACTTC. The encoded protein is CASSPKIQGSGGFQETQYF.

The CDR3 is CASSGGRTDTQYF. The CDR3 DNA sequence: TGTGCCAGCAGTGGCGGCCGCACAGATACGCAGTATTTT. The chain joins TRBV2 to TRBJ2-3; D is ambiguous. V was trimmed by 4 bases and J by 1 base, leaving 6 bases between them. The CDR3 has 13 residues. Per germline, CDR1 SNHLY and CDR2 FYNNEI.

This clonotype has only a few counts. The genes are TRBV5-1 and TRBJ1-6, with D maybe TRBD1 (6 bases). The CDR3 covers 15 residues. From germline, CDR1 is SGHRS and CDR2 YFSETQ. The V gene lost 2 bases and the J gene lost 5 bases, with 11 bases spanning the gap. Written as DNA, the CDR3 is TGCGCCAGCAGCTTCAGGGGTGGGAATAATTCACCCCTCCACTTT. This translates into CASSFRGGNNSPLHF.

The chain recombines TRBV7-9 with TRBJ2-1; the D is unclear. The CDR3 is 15 amino acids. Germline V gives CDR1 SEHNR, CDR2 FQNEAQ (reference sequence). Trimming pared 2 bases from V and 6 bases from J, leaving 14 bases between. This CDR3 reads CASSLLGFGLNEQFF. Written as DNA, the CDR3 is TGTGCCAGCAGCTTATTAGGGTTCGGCCTCAATGAGCAGTTCTTC.

This clonotype was counted ten times or more. The V call is TRBV3-1, the J call TRBJ1-1; 7 nucleotides agree with TRBD1. V was clipped by 4 bases and J by 3 bases; unmatched bases: 8. This CDR3 is built from 15 residues. CDR1 is LGHDT and CDR2 is YNNKEL in the germline V gene (reference sequence). CDR3 bases: TGTGCCAGCAGCCTGGGCCAGGGGGAGGACACTGAAGCTTTCTTT. This encodes CASSLGQGEDTEAFF.